The sequence of this T cell receptor (beta chain) was determined in a study of CD8+CD57+ T cells in acquired aplastic anemia. Study-level information: Across the sorted CD4+ and CD8+ cells, DNA amounts averaged roughly 3 ug. General study findings and limits: Researchers report that 25 to 30 CD8+ CDR3 sequences appeared in both patients and controls.

V was clipped by 8 bases and J by 9 bases, with 17 bases between them. This CDR3 spans 14 amino acids. Germline lookup yields CDR1 SEHNR and CDR2 FQNEAQ (reference sequence). Template material for TCR beta VDJ and CDR3 profiling consisted of genomic DNA. TCRdb used MiXCR to reprocess the reads, holding one entry per CDR3 protein. The data show some 120,000 distinct CDR3 sequences, 30% to 45% seen once. CD8+CD57+ cell expansion had been shown by flow cytometry in patients chosen for sequencing. Regarding this clonotype: What it binds is not known.

The chain employs TRBV7-9 and TRBJ1-6; D is uncertain. The specimen was sorted CD4+, CD8+, or CD8+CD57+ T cells (not recorded which) from PBMCs. The receptor was isolated from a human donor with aplastic anemia. The CDR3 sequence is CASGSARAGSPLHF. CDR3 nucleotides: TGTGCCAGCGGCAGTGCTAGAGCAGGTTCACCCCTCCACTTT.